This TCR beta chain was obtained from a study of graft-versus-host responses after intestinal transplantation. Study overall: Each patient got anti-thymocyte globulin induction, then tacrolimus and steroids for two to four years.

Germline CDR1 MRHNA, CDR2 SNTAGT. This CDR3 has 15 residues. Trimming took 5 bases from V and 5 from J, leaving 19 bases between them. Clones were read by immunoSEQ multiplex PCR, and TCRdb kept only the in-frame ones, dropping some. This table has approximately 92,000 clones, 75% to 95% appearing once. Concerning this clone: Its antigen is still unknown.

This TCR was recovered from a human donor who received an intestinal transplant. Specimen: unstimulated CD8+ T cells sorted from spleen or lymph node cells, collected before intestinal transplant. The chain is built from TRBV6-4 and TRBJ2-7; D is possibly TRBD1 or TRBD2 (5 bases each). The CDR3 loop reads CASSPHDSEGNEQYF. The CDR3 DNA reads TGTGCCAGCAGTCCCCACGACTCAGAGGGGAACGAGCAGTACTTC.